This T cell receptor beta chain was profiled in a study of naive and memory T cell subsets. Trimming left V 0 bases short and J 1 base short, with 7 bases between. CDR3 length: 15 residues. In germline, CDR1 is MGHRA, CDR2 YSYEKL. Ligated cDNA underwent four rounds of PCR with nested alpha and beta constant region primers and SP2. TCRdb processed the 5' RACE reads anew with MiXCR; each CDR3 protein has one entry. Among roughly 48,000 distinct CDR3 sequences listed, over 3.5% were seen once. This clonotype was detected many times. Its antigen is currently unknown. The library had UMIs added by 3' ligation of an oligonucleotide to TCR cDNA. The study, taken as a whole, reports: This RNA-based method may be sensitive to activation-related transcript changes.

V usage is TRBV4-1 and J usage is TRBJ2-4; no firm D call. The receptor was derived from a female donor in good health. The DNA for the CDR3 is TGCGCCAGCAGCCAAGATCCTTCCGCCAAAAACATTCAGTACTTC. Residues: CASSQDPSAKNIQYF.